The text below deals with one T cell receptor (beta chain). Its recognized antigen is unknown. Qualities for individual bases were not recorded, and no much larger clone is one base off. The entry originates in a study of OX40 agonist ivuxolimab in advanced cancers. About the study as a whole: Ivuxolimab was a fully human IgG2 agonistic monoclonal antibody targeting the costimulatory receptor OX40 (CD134). Intravenous ivuxolimab was administered to patients every 2 weeks at six dose levels: 0.01, 0.1, 0.3, 1.5, 3 and 10 mg/kg. Of the roughly 51 patients in dose escalation, around 19 had hepatocellular carcinoma, roughly 15 had melanoma, 9 had renal cell carcinoma and 9 had head and neck cancer. A male proportion of roughly 85% and a mean age of around 60 years, ranging from roughly 23 to 80, were recorded for the dose-escalation cohort. Patients were allowed to have had prior anti-PD-1, anti-PD-L1 or anti-CTLA-4 therapy, and 30% to 40% of the dose-escalation patients had been treated with checkpoint inhibitors. Three dose-escalation patients achieved partial responses, one with hepatocellular carcinoma and two with cutaneous melanoma. The point of sequencing TCRbeta in the periphery was to test whether ivuxolimab changed TCR sequence diversity and drove clonal T-cell expansion. The paper reports the monotherapy dose-escalation portion (N of about 47 patients) of the phase I ivuxolimab trial.

Results and caveats for the whole study, not just this receptor: At doses from 0.1 to 3.0 mg/kg, clonal expansion was seen in both CD4+ and CD8+ blood T cells between baseline and week 6. In the 0.1-3.0 mg/kg groups, partial responders had among the lowest normalized peripheral clonal expansion, particularly in CD8+ T cells. Antigen specificity was not determined for the clonally expanded peripheral T cells. Low levels of normalized T-cell clonal expansion were also shown by some nonresponding patients. After ivuxolimab, more expanded clones were found on average in CD8+ T cells than in CD4+ T cells.

For sequencing of the TCRbeta CDR3 region, genomic DNA was extracted from the sorted cells. TCRbeta CDR3 regions were sequenced using the immunoSEQ Assay. The immuneACCESS repertoire file appears here via TCRdb, limited to in-frame rearrangements. These files lack a portion of the clones; in checked studies, under half of the deficit traces to unresolved V genes, and the cause of the others is not known. The sample has about 66,000 clones on record, 70% to 80% of them singletons. The top ten clones comprise 1.5% to 2% of the sample. Patients with autoimmune disease history or receiving systemic immunosuppression were excluded from the trial. Peripheral blood for TCR sequencing was collected from all dose cohorts at baseline, on cycle 4 day 1, and on cycle 7 day 1. The samples were taken from a phase I, first-in-human, multicenter, open-label dose-escalation trial of ivuxolimab. Adults with locally advanced or metastatic melanoma, renal cell, hepatocellular, or head and neck squamous cell carcinoma were enrolled in the trial. CD4+ and CD8+ T cells were sorted separately from peripheral blood before TCR sequencing.

This receptor was obtained from an adult with an advanced solid tumor such as melanoma, head and neck, liver or kidney cancer. This sample comprised CD4+ or CD8+ T cells sorted from blood, obtained in a trial of the OX40 agonist ivuxolimab.

The CDR3 region has the sequence CASSGGLRGSPQHF. The DNA reads TGTGCCAGCAGTGGAGGGTTGAGAGGTTCGCCCCAGCATTTT. The V and J genes are TRBV2 and TRBJ1-5, with the identity of the D gene unclear. The CDR3, cysteine through phenylalanine, is 14 amino acids long. The CDR3 DNA has 42 bases and is translated from base 1. At the junction V is shortened by 4 bases and J by 9 bases, with 16 bases in between. From a lookup of the germline V gene, CDR1 and CDR2 are SNHLY and FYNNEI.